This TCR beta chain was sequenced during a study of PD-1 blockade in mismatch repair-deficient tumors. Study background: Patients had 12 to 13 mismatch repair-deficient cancer types and were previously treated and progressing.

Germline V lookup: CDR1 LNHDA, CDR2 SQIVND (reference sequence). With V trimmed by 5 bases and J by 2 bases, 5 bases remained unmatched. The CDR3 runs 15 residues. A remark on this clone: Its antigen is currently unknown.

Study-wide results and caveats: Tumor-resident clones, often undetectable pretreatment in blood, expanded then contracted after pembrolizumab.

TCRdb's copy holds only in-frame clones and misses some; the assay was immunoSEQ multiplex PCR. Of 100,000 to 150,000 clones listed, around 87% are singletons. This TCR was sampled from an adult with mismatch repair-deficient cancer. V is TRBV19 and J is TRBJ2-2; 7 bases match TRBD1. The material was peripheral blood, obtained 44 weeks after starting pembrolizumab. CDR3 loop: CASSPRQGNTGELFF. For the CDR3, the DNA is TGTGCCAGTAGTCCTCGACAGGGTAACACCGGGGAGCTGTTTTTT.